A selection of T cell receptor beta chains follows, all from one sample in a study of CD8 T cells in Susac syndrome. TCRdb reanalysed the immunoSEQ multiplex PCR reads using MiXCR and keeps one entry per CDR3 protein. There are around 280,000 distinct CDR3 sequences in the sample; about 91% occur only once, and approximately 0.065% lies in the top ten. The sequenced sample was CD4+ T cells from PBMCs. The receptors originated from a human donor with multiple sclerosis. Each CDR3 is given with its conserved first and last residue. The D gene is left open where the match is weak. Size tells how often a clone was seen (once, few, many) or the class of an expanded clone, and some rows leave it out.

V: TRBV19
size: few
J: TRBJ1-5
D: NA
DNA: TGTGCCAGTAGATTGGGGCGGTCGGGCAATCAGCCCCAGCATTTT
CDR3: CASRLGRSGNQPQHF

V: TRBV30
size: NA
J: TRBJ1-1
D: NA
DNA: TGTGCCTGGAGTGGCAGTGGGAACACTGAAGCTTTCTTT
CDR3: CAWSGSGNTEAFF

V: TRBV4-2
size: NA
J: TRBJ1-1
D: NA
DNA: TGTGCCAGCAGCCACCTGGGACCTAGGAACACTGAAGCTTTCTTT
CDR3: CASSHLGPRNTEAFF

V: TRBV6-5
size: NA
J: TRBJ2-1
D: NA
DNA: TGTGCCAGCAGGCTAAGGTTAATAGCTTACAATGAGCAGTTCTTC
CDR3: CASRLRLIAYNEQFF

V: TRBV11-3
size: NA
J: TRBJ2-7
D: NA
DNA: TGTGCCAGCAGGTTTGAGGGGGAAACCTACGAGCAGTACTTC
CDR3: CASRFEGETYEQYF

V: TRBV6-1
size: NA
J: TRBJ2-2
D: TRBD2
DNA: TGTGCCAGCAGTGGCCTCCTTAGCGGGGGGGCAAGTTCGGGGACCGGGGAGCTGTTTTTT
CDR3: CASSGLLSGGASSGTGELFF

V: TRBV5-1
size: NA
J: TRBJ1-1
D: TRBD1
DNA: TGCGCCAGCAGCCTTGGACAGGGTTTGTTAAGGCCTGAAGCTTTCTTT
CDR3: CASSLGQGLLRPEAFF

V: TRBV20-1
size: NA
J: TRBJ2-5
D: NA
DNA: TGCAGTGCTGGAAAACCGACAGGGAGGGGAAGGGAGACCCAGTACTTC
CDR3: CSAGKPTGRGRETQYF

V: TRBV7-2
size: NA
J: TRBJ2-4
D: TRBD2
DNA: TGTGCCAGCAGCTTAGCTCTAGCGGGCACCGCCGGAGCCAAAAACATTCAGTACTTC
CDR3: CASSLALAGTAGAKNIQYF

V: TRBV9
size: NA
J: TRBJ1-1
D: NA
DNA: TGTGCCAGCAGCGTACAGGGGCAGAACACTGAAGCTTTCTTT
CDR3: CASSVQGQNTEAFF